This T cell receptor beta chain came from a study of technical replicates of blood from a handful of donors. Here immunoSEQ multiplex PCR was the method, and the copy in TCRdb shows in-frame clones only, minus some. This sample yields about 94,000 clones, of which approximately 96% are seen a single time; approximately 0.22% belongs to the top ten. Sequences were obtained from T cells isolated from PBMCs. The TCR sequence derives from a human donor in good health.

The CDR3 coding sequence is TGCAGCGTTTCAAACAGGGTCGTGGAGACCCAGTACTTC. This codes for CSVSNRVVETQYF. The rearrangement joins TRBV29-1 to TRBJ2-5, with D maybe TRBD1 (6 bases). Germline CDR1 is SQVTM and CDR2 is ANQGSEA. This CDR3 is built from 13 residues. The V gene lost 5 bases and the J gene lost 5 bases, with 15 bases spanning the gap.